This T cell receptor (beta chain) was sequenced for a study of T cell responses to AZD1222 COVID-19 vaccine. V dropped 5 bases and J dropped 4; count of bases not matched to a gene: 11. Looked up from germline, CDR1 is PRHDT and CDR2 is FYEKMQ (reference sequence). The CDR3 length is 17 residues. Data came from immunoSEQ multiplex PCR; TCRdb stores just in-frame clones and leaves some out. Of over 60,000 clones listed, 80% are singletons. The source was peripheral blood, collected 28 days after the second AZD1222 dose. The V and J genes are TRBV13 and TRBJ2-3; 11 bases fit TRBD1. The receptor was derived from an adult who received the AZD1222 COVID-19 vaccine. CDR3 sequence: CASSLISGTGGSDTQYF. In nucleotides, the CDR3 is TGTGCCAGCAGCCTAATCTCCGGGACAGGGGGTTCAGATACGCAGTATTTT.